The rows below give T cell receptor beta chains drawn from one sample of a study of a mutant IDH1 vaccine in newly diagnosed glioma. Their antigen targets remain unknown. The assay was immunoSEQ multiplex PCR, and TCRdb's table has in-frame clones only and misses some. The table shows about 25,000 clones, with 65% to 85% occurring only once. Sequenced material: PBMCs, taken from a glioma patient whose treatment included an IDH1 peptide vaccine. These receptors were taken from a man in his forties with glioma. Each CDR3 is given with its conserved first and last residue. D genes are given only for firm matches. Clone size is shown for a subset of rows, as once, few, many or a class of expanded clone.

abundance,j_gene,d_gene,v_gene,CDR3aa,CDR3nt
.,TRBJ1-3,.,TRBV11-2,CASSEGWVGNTIYF,TGTGCCAGCAGCGAAGGCTGGGTTGGAAACACCATATATTTT
once,TRBJ2-3,.,TRBV10-1,CASSESGRGITDTQYF,TGCGCCAGCAGTGAGTCCGGGCGGGGAATCACAGATACGCAGTATTTT
.,TRBJ1-2,TRBD1,TRBV5-1,CASSSRTGGLDGYTF,TGCGCCAGCAGCTCCCGGACAGGGGGCTTGGATGGCTACACCTTC
few,TRBJ1-2,.,TRBV7-9,CASRNLQEPYGYTF,TGTGCCAGCAGGAATTTACAGGAGCCCTATGGCTACACCTTC
.,TRBJ2-1,.,TRBV6-6,CASSWDWNNEQFF,TGTGCCAGCAGTTGGGACTGGAACAATGAGCAGTTCTTC
few,TRBJ2-2,TRBD1,TRBV9,CASSVDRGTGELFF,TGTGCCAGCAGCGTAGACAGGGGAACCGGGGAGCTGTTTTTT
.,TRBJ2-2,.,TRBV28,CASSPAVGNTGELFF,TGTGCCAGCAGCCCCGCGGTAGGAAACACCGGGGAGCTGTTTTTT
.,TRBJ2-3,.,TRBV30,CAWTSLRDTQYF,TGTGCCTGGACCTCACTAAGGGATACGCAGTATTTT
.,TRBJ2-7,TRBD2,TRBV11-2,CASSPTVGLAGVGEQYF,TGTGCCAGCAGCCCGACGGTAGGACTAGCGGGAGTAGGCGAGCAGTACTTC
few,TRBJ1-2,TRBD1,TRBV6-5,CASSRTGWVHYTF,TGTGCCAGCAGTCGGACAGGGTGGGTGCACTACACCTTC
.,TRBJ1-1,.,TRBV5-6,CATCRGELLNTEAFF,TGTGCGACGTGTCGGGGGGAACTATTGAACACTGAAGCTTTCTTT
.,TRBJ2-5,.,TRBV18,CASSPPQGGETQYF,TGTGCCAGCTCACCACCGCAGGGCGGAGAGACCCAGTACTTC
once,TRBJ2-7,.,TRBV6-1,CASSRDRLGEQYF,TGTGCCAGCAGTCGGGACCGCTTGGGCGAGCAGTACTTC